This TCR beta chain was sequenced during a study of blood T cell repertoires in COVID-19. Looking at the study overall: The study drew acute and convalescent COVID-19 samples from the United States, Italy and Spain.

Trimming pared 2 bases from V and 7 bases from J, leaving 11 bases between. The CDR3 runs 13 residues. Germline lookup yields CDR1 SGHNT and CDR2 YENEEA. Clones were sequenced by immunoSEQ multiplex PCR, and TCRdb holds only the in-frame ones, with some missing. The table has a few hundred thousand clones, over 75% seen once. This clonotype was obtained from a human donor in a cohort sampled during active COVID-19. The sample taken for sequencing was peripheral blood. The J gene is TRBJ1-2, the V gene TRBV11-3; D is perhaps TRBD1 (5 bases). This chain's CDR3 is CASSLSQGIGYTF. CDR3 sequence (DNA): TGTGCCAGCAGCTTAAGTCAGGGTATTGGCTACACCTTC.